This passage covers 21 T cell receptor beta chains from one sample sequenced in a study of a mutant IDH1 vaccine in newly diagnosed glioma. Time point specified: week 23, last vaccination. Each dose delivered 300 ug of mutant IDH1 20-mer peptide subcutaneously with imiquimod. Antigens of these TCRs are unknown. TCRdb's table, derived via immunoSEQ multiplex PCR, lists solely in-frame clones and lacks some. This sample has some 80,000 clones, with approximately 89% found just once. The sequences come from PBMCs, collected from a glioma patient whose treatment included an IDH1 peptide vaccine. All receptors derive from a woman aged 45-59 years with glioma.

The genes are TRBV28 and TRBJ2-5; TRBD1 aligns across 7 bases. Germline V gene lookup returns CDR1 MDHEN and CDR2 SYDVKM. With 7 bases clipped from V and 3 bases from J, the junction kept 8 bases outside the gene matches. This CDR3 has 14 residues. The CDR3 DNA follows: TGTGCCAGCACCTCCTGGGACAGTAAAGAGACCCAGTACTTC. It encodes CASTSWDSKETQYF.

The rearrangement uses TRBV5-1 and TRBJ2-5; 15 nucleotides line up with TRBD2. The CDR3 runs 17 residues. CDR1 and CDR2 (germline): SGHRS, YFSETQ. V dropped 3 bases and J dropped 2; count of bases not matched to a gene: 5. The CDR3: CASSSLGLAGGQETQYF. In DNA form, the CDR3 reads TGCGCCAGCAGCTCCCTGGGACTAGCGGGGGGACAAGAGACCCAGTACTTC.

The chain uses TRBV12-5 and TRBJ2-3; D gene ambiguous. Deletions cut 3 bases from V and 2 bases from J, with 9 bases between. Germline CDR1 reads LGHNT; CDR2 reads FRNRAP. The length of the CDR3 is 14 residues. CDR3 sequence (DNA): TGTGCTAGTGGTTTTCTCATCCCCACAGATACGCAGTATTTT. Its protein is CASGFLIPTDTQYF.

The DNA of the CDR3 is TGCGCCAGCAGCCTTGGGACAGCCGTTTTCGGTTCACCCCTCCACTTT. Translated: CASSLGTAVFGSPLHF. The chain uses TRBV4-1 and TRBJ1-6; 7 bases line up with TRBD1. Germline CDR1 MGHRA, CDR2 YSYEKL. The CDR3 has 16 amino acids. With V trimmed by 4 bases and J by 9 bases, 12 bases remained unmatched.

This rearrangement joins TRBV11-2 to TRBJ2-1, with 7 bases aligning to TRBD2. The junction had 6 bases not matched to a gene; V was cut back by 1 base and J by 0 bases. The CDR3 loop spans 17 amino acids. CDR1 is SGHAT, CDR2 FQNNGV, per germline. CDR3 residues: CASSLVLASGSYNEQFF. The CDR3 bases are TGTGCCAGCAGCTTAGTACTGGCTAGCGGCTCCTACAATGAGCAGTTCTTC.

The V gene is TRBV29-1, the J gene TRBJ2-5; no definite D call. The J call is uncertain, as TRBJ2-7 better fits the DNA end. The CDR3 runs 11 residues. Germline CDR1 is SQVTM and CDR2 is ANQGSEA. The CDR3 DNA is TGCAGCGTTGAGGGGTTGGACGAGCAGTACTTC. It yields the protein CSVEGLDEQYF.

This chain joins TRBV2 and TRBJ1-5; TRBD1 is a possible D gene (6 bases). V shed 2 bases and J shed 0 bases, with 11 bases lying between them. Germline values: CDR1 SNHLY, CDR2 FYNNEI. The CDR3 loop spans 16 amino acids. CDR3 protein: CASSETRTVSNQPQHF. CDR3 DNA: TGTGCCAGCAGTGAAACCCGGACAGTTAGCAATCAGCCCCAGCATTTT.

This clone appeared once. The CDR3 spells CASSLVGGGEQFF. The CDR3 bases are TGTGCCAGCAGCTTGGTGGGAGGGGGTGAGCAGTTCTTC. The V gene is TRBV5-4, the J gene TRBJ2-1; tentatively, D is TRBD2 (7 bases). The CDR3 consists of 13 residues. Trimming removed 0 bases at V and 9 bases at J, with 10 bases between. Germline V gene data show CDR1 as SGHNT and CDR2 as YYREEE (reference sequence).

The chain has TRBV6-6 and TRBJ2-7; 8 bases are a match to TRBD2. Trimming at V came to 6 bases and at J to 5 bases, leaving 6 bases not matched to a gene. CDR3 length: 13 amino acids. Germline assignment: CDR1 MNHNY and CDR2 SVGAGI (reference sequence). This chain's CDR3 is CASSLSGENEQYF. The DNA of the CDR3 is TGTGCCAGCAGCCTTAGCGGGGAAAACGAGCAGTACTTC.

The chain recombines TRBV2 with TRBJ2-3; the D is unclear. Trimming removed 8 bases from V and 2 bases from J, with 8 bases in between. This CDR3 has 12 residues. Germline assignment: CDR1 SNHLY and CDR2 FYNNEI. As DNA, the CDR3 is TGTGCCAGCGTCGGATCCACAGATACGCAGTATTTT. Its protein is CASVGSTDTQYF.

This clone was detected only a few times. This chain connects TRBV5-1 to TRBJ1-1; no reliable D call. Per germline, CDR1 SGHRS and CDR2 YFSETQ. With 4 bases removed from V and 1 base from J, the gap between germline ends came to 11 bases. This CDR3 contains 14 residues. For the CDR3, the DNA is TGCGCCAGCAGCCGGGAACCGCCGAACACTGAAGCTTTCTTT. This codes for CASSREPPNTEAFF.

As for this clone: The junction and the germline gene differ at one end; a read error may be behind it. J is TRBJ2-5 and V is TRBV7-7; D is unresolved. Germline V gene sequence: CDR1 SSHAT, CDR2 FNYEAQ (reference sequence). CDR3 length equals 13 residues. Written as DNA, the CDR3 is TGTGCTAGCAGCTTAGACGGAGAAGAGACCCAGTACTTC. It is translated as CASSLDGEETQYF. Together with reference TRBV7-7 and TRBJ2-5, the CDR3 gives the full variable domain: GAGVSQSPRYKVTKRGQDVTLRCDPISSHATLYWYQQALGQGPEFLTYFNYEAQPDKSGLPSDRFSAERPEGSISTLTIQRTEQRDSAMYRCASSLDGEETQYFGPGTRLLVL.

The chain couples TRBV7-2 to TRBJ2-2, with unresolved D. The CDR3 covers 12 residues. Trimming removed 8 bases from V and 3 bases from J, with 7 bases in between. CDR1 is SGHTA and CDR2 is FQGNSA in the germline V gene. The CDR3 is CASGHYTGELFF. The CDR3 nucleotides read TGTGCCAGCGGCCACTACACCGGGGAGCTGTTTTTT.

The chain uses TRBV27 and TRBJ2-7; possible D gene TRBD2, 5 bases. The CDR3 contains 15 residues. Germline values: CDR1 MNHEY, CDR2 SMNVEV (reference sequence). The V end was cut by 8 bases, the J end by 2 bases, with 19 bases between. CDR3 in DNA: TGTGCCAGCCGCCTCCGGGGTCCCGAGACCTACGAGCAGTACTTC. It translates to CASRLRGPETYEQYF.

This clone came up a few times. This chain links TRBV27 with TRBJ1-5; unclear D gene. Germline CDR1 is MNHEY and CDR2 is SMNVEV (reference sequence). This CDR3 contains 13 residues. V lost 5 bases and J lost 2, with 7 bases in between. The CDR3 DNA sequence: TGTGCCAGCAGTCTGACGGGCAATCAGCCCCAGCATTTT. This encodes CASSLTGNQPQHF.

The rearrangement links TRBV11-2 to TRBJ2-1; maybe TRBD1 (5 bases). Trimming removed 0 bases at V and 4 bases at J, with 10 bases between. This CDR3 spans 15 amino acids. Germline CDR1 SGHAT, CDR2 FQNNGV. The CDR3 DNA reads TGTGCCAGCAGCTTAGATTCAGGGTTATACAATGAGCAGTTCTTC. This encodes CASSLDSGLYNEQFF. The variable domain in full, completed from reference TRBV11-2 and TRBJ2-1, reads EAGVAQSPRYKIIEKRQSVAFWCNPISGHATLYWYQQILGQGPKLLIQFQNNGVVDDSQLPKDRFSAERLKGVDSTLKIQPAKLEDSAVYLCASSLDSGLYNEQFFGPGTRLTVL.

CDR3 sequence (DNA): TGTGCCTCTACCCGGGGCCACACTGAAGCTTTCTTT. Its protein is CASTRGHTEAFF. V usage is TRBV5-6 and J usage is TRBJ1-1; D is possibly TRBD1 (5 bases). Trimming pared 10 bases from V and 3 bases from J, leaving 13 bases between. The CDR3 totals 12 residues. CDR1 and CDR2 from the germline V gene are SGHDT and YYEEEE.

The chain uses TRBV9 and TRBJ2-1; D gene uncertain. Trimming left V 7 bases short and J 0 bases short, with 5 bases between. From germline, CDR1 is SGDLS and CDR2 YYNGEE. This CDR3 is built from 12 residues. CDR3 nucleotides: TGTGCCAGCGGGTCCTCCTACAATGAGCAGTTCTTC. Its translation: CASGSSYNEQFF.

This clone was seen a single time. The chain employs TRBV7-9 and TRBJ2-1; TRBD1 matches 10 bases. This CDR3 has 15 amino acids. The V and J ends lost 5 bases and 4 bases, in that order; junction bases with no gene match: 5. Germline lookup yields CDR1 SEHNR and CDR2 FQNEAQ (reference sequence). The CDR3 DNA follows: TGTGCCAGCAGCCCGACAGGGGGCTCTTACAATGAGCAGTTCTTC. Amino acids: CASSPTGGSYNEQFF.

CDR3 nucleotides: TGTGCCAGTAGTAAAATGGGGTCAGTCAGCAATCAGCCCCAGCATTTT. This translates into CASSKMGSVSNQPQHF. V usage is TRBV19 and J usage is TRBJ1-5, with D unresolved. V lost 4 bases and J 1 base, leaving 14 bases between the germline ends. This CDR3 region has 16 residues. CDR1 and CDR2 from the germline V gene are LNHDA and SQIVND (reference sequence).

The CDR3 here is CASSFLAGSTHYEQYF. CDR3 nucleotide sequence: TGCGCCAGCAGCTTCCTAGCGGGCTCTACCCACTACGAGCAGTACTTC. The chain combines TRBV5-1 with TRBJ2-7, with 8 nucleotides matching TRBD2. With V trimmed by 2 bases and J by 3 bases, 10 bases remained unmatched. The CDR3 has 16 residues. Germline V lookup: CDR1 SGHRS, CDR2 YFSETQ.